This T cell receptor beta chain emerged from a study of T cell repertoires in cytomegalovirus infection. Whole-study context: The public TCR beta signatures pointed to both CMV infection and matching HLA type. Points from the study as a whole: Accumulated public TCR beta family frequency recognized individuals carrying CMV together with the relevant HLA. The ex vivo response showed dominance by HLA-C-restricted CMV-specific TCR beta clonotypes.

Worth noting for this clonotype: Antigen: not known.

Germline V gene sequence: CDR1 MDHEN, CDR2 SYDVKM. This CDR3 contains 15 residues. The V gene end was trimmed by 6 bases and the J gene end by 0 bases; junction bases not matched to a gene: 5. A single record per CDR3 protein comes from TCRdb applying MiXCR to the reads. The repertoire holds approximately 500,000 distinct CDR3 sequences, with 16% as singletons. The sequenced sample consisted of CD8+ T cells from PBMCs. The TCR was taken from a human donor in good health (CMV status not recorded). Some clones in this sample may be carry-over from other donors' samples. V gene TRBV28 combines with J gene TRBJ2-1; 7 nucleotides match TRBD2. In nucleotides, the CDR3 is TGTGCCAGCAGGGGAGCGGGAATCTCCTACAATGAGCAGTTCTTC. Its protein product is CASRGAGISYNEQFF.